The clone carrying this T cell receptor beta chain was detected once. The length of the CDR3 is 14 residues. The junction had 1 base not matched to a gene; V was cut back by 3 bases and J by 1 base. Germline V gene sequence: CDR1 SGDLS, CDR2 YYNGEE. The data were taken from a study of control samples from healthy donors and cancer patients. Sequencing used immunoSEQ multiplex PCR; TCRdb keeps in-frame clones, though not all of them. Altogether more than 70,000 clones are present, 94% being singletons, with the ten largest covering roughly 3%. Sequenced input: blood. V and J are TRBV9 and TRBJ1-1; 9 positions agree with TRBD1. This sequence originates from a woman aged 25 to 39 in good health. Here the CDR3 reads CASSADRGNTEAFF. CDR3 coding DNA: TGTGCCAGCAGCGCGGACAGGGGGAACACTGAAGCTTTCTTT.